This TCR beta chain was sequenced for a study of identical twins listed by TCRdb under 2016. Background on the whole study: TCR alpha and beta repertoires from monozygotic twins, unrelated adults of various ages and cord blood were deep-sequenced to test whether fetal clonotypes persist. Replicate twin experiments were performed at different times using different library preparation protocols to rule out contamination.

Every donor was a healthy Caucasian. Three pairs of female monozygotic twins, all aged about 18 to 29 years, made up the twin cohort. Positive isolation kits from Invitrogen were used to isolate the CD4+ and CD8+ T cell populations. Note on this clonotype: It lacks a known antigen. No base quality information exists; no much larger clone differs at one position.

The germline V gene gives CDR1 as KGHSH and CDR2 as LQKENI. Reading from cysteine to phenylalanine, the CDR3 counts 15 amino acids. The DNA shown is the 45-base CDR3, in frame from base 1. V loses 6 bases of germline sequence and J loses 0 bases, and the interval between the two ends is 15 bases. Library prep was done by 5' RACE. TCRdb records Illumina HiSeq 2000 as the sequencer. Template switching introduced a universal primer binding site; the final cDNA contained a unique molecular identifier, enabling accurate counting of TCR cDNA molecules. First-strand cDNA for TCR alpha and beta chains was synthesized from specific primers in the conserved constant-segment region. To control for contamination, every cDNA library carried two barcodes: a SMART-Mk sample barcode plus Illumina barcodes. TruSeq adapter sequences, together with Illumina sample barcodes, were added in two successive PCR steps. The Illumina HiSeq platform was used with custom primers to sequence TCR alpha and beta cDNA libraries. The original pipeline was this. Raw reads were processed with MiGEC to extract unique molecular identifiers, and MiXCR was used to determine CDR3 positions. Recombination models were inferred per individual with the repgenHMM and IGoR tools using an EM algorithm. Shared clonotypes were analyzed with the tcR package in R, and sharing was normalized by the product of cloneset sizes. To study raw recombination without the effects of thymic and clonal selection, out-of-frame nonproductive sequences were analyzed. TCRdb trimmed public reads at Q25 via fastp, called clones via MiXCR and kept in-frame beta chains. One record per CDR3 amino acid sequence lists the most common genes and DNA. TCRdb, not the authors, supplied the V and J calls. Present in this sample are hundreds of thousands of distinct CDR3 sequences, less than 25% of which were seen just once. Of the sample, 2.9% is held by the ten largest clones.

The investigation overall reported the following: Because the same donors could not be followed over many years, the conclusions relied on cross-sectional statistical analysis. Fewer insertions were carried by abundant cord blood beta clonotypes; a weaker similar trend was observed in young adult naive repertoires, while no such trend was observed in memory repertoires. The excess sharing between twins in beta out-of-frame sequences was weaker because fewer shared sequences reduced the signal-to-noise ratio. Out-of-frame TCR alpha sequences shared between twins showed an excess of low generation-probability sequences compared with coincidental sharing between unrelated individuals. Invariant T cells such as MAIT and iNKT could partly confound zero-insertion analyses, though diverse VJ usage argued against this for most clonotypes. Recombination models systematically underestimated out-of-frame TCR alpha sharing in monozygotic twins but agreed with sharing between unrelated individuals.

This sample also belongs to another study, concerning T cells expressing NK-cell markers. The second study reports: TCR beta-chain repertoires were profiled in sorted CD3+CD56+NKG2C+, CD3+CD56+NKG2C- and CD3+CD56-NKG2C+ T-cell subsets from seven or eight donors. Seven of the eight sequenced donors were HCMV-seropositive and one was HCMV-seronegative. To restrict sorting to alphabetaTCR-expressing T cells, an anti-gammadeltaTCR antibody was added in several experiments. In a handful of donors, the dominant CD3+CD56+NKG2C+ clonotypes were among the top 10 CD8+ clonotypes and accounted for about 1.0-7.0% of CD8+ T cells. Those dominant clonotypes were again the most abundant among CD3+CD56-NKG2C+ cells in a handful of donors, at 28.3-60.1%. Whether the expanded NKG2C-expressing T cell clones were specific for HCMV antigens was left unclear. The eight sequenced donors were randomly selected healthy volunteers, three men and five women. To determine HCMV serostatus, a commercial ELISA kit was used to detect HCMV-specific IgG in serum. MIGEC was used to demultiplex reads and group reads by UMI, and MiTCR was used to assemble and quantify clonotypes. To remove erroneous sequences, TCR cDNA sequences were retained only when supported by two or more reads. The tcR package was used for downstream repertoire analysis, and clonotypes were matched across fractions by CDR3 nucleotide sequence plus V segment. Antigen specificity was annotated against VDJdb with VDJmatch, allowing one amino acid substitution in CDR3.

The sample was CD4+ T cells sorted from blood. This clonotype was sampled from a young woman in good health. The chain employs TRBV18 and TRBJ2-7; the D gene assignment is ambiguous. The DNA is TGTGCCAGCTCCCCTCCCGGAGCGCACTCCTACGAGCAGTACTTC. It translates as CASSPPGAHSYEQYF.